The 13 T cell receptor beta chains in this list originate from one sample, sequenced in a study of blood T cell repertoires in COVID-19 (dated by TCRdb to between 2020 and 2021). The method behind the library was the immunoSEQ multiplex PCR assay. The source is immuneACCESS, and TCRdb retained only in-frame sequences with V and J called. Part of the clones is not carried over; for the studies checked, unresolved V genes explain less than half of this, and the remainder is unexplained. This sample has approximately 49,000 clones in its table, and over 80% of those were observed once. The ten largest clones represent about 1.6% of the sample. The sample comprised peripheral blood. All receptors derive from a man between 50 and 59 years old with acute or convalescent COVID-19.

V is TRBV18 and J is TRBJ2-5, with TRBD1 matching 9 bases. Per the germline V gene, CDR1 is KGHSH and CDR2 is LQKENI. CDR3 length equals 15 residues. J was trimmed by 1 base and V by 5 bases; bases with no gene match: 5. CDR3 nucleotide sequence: TGTGCCAGCTCAAGGGACAGGGTCGGCCAAGAGACCCAGTACTTC. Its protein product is CASSRDRVGQETQYF.

Here the CDR3 DNA reads TGCGCCAGCAGCTTGGCCCAGGGTCGGTATGGCTACACCTTC. Translating gives CASSLAQGRYGYTF. The genes are TRBV5-1 and TRBJ1-2; tentative D call: TRBD1 (5 bases). The CDR3 extends over 14 amino acids. Trimming shortened V by 0 bases and J by 5 bases, and 11 bases separated the two germline ends. Per the germline V gene, CDR1 is SGHRS and CDR2 is YFSETQ.

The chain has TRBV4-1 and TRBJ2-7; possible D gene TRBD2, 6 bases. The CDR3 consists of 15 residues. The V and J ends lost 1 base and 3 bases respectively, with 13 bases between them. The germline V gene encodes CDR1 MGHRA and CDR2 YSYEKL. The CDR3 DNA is TGCGCCAGCAGCCAAGGACCCGGGGGATACTACGAGCAGTACTTC. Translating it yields CASSQGPGGYYEQYF.

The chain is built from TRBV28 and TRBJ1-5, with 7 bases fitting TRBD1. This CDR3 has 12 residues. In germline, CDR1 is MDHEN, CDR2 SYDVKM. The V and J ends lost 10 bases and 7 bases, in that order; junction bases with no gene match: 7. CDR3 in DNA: TGTGCCACCCAGACAGGGAACCAGCCCCAGCATTTT. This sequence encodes CATQTGNQPQHF.

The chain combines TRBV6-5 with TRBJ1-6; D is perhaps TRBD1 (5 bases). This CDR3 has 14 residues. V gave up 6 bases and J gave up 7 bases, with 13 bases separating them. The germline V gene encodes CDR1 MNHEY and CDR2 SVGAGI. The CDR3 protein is CASRQQVPNSPLHF. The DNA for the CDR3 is TGTGCCAGCAGACAACAGGTTCCCAATTCACCCCTCCACTTT.

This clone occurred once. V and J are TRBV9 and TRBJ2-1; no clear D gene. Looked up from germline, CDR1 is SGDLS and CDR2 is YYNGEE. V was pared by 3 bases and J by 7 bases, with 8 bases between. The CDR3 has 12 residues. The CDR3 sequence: CASSGTLNEQFF. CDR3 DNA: TGTGCCAGCAGCGGTACATTGAATGAGCAGTTCTTC.

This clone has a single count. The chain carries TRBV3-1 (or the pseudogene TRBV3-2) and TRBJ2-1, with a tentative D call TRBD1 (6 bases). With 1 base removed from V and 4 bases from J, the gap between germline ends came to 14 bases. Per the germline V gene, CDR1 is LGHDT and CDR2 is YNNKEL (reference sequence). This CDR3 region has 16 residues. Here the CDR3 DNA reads TGTGCCAGCAGCCAAGGTGGGGGCCTGGTTTACAATGAGCAGTTCTTC. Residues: CASSQGGGLVYNEQFF.

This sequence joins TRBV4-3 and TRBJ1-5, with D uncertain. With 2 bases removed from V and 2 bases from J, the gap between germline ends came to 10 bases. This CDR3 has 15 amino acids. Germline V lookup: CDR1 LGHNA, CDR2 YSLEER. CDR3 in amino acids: CASSQSHSGNQPQHF. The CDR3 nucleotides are TGCGCCAGCAGCCAATCCCACAGTGGCAATCAGCCCCAGCATTTT.

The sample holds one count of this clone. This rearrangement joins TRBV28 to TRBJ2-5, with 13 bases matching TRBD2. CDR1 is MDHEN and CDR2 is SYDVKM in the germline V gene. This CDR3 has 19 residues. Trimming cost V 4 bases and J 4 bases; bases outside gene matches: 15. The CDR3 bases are TGTGCCAGCAGTTCTTTTCGAGGACTAGCGGGAGAGGTTGGAGAGACCCAGTACTTC. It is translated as CASSSFRGLAGEVGETQYF.

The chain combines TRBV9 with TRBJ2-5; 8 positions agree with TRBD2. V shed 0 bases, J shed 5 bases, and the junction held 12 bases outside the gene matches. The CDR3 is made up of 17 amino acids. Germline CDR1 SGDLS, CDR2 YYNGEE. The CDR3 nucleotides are TGTGCCAGCAGCGTAGGGATAGCGGGACTTAATGGTGAGACCCAGTACTTC. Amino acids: CASSVGIAGLNGETQYF.

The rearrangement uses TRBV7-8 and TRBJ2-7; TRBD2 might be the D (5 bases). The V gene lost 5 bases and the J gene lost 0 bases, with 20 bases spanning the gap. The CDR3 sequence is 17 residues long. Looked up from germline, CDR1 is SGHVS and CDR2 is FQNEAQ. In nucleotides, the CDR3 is TGTGCCAGCAGCGCTCGAGGGAGAGGGCCAAGCTCCTACGAGCAGTACTTC. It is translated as CASSARGRGPSSYEQYF.

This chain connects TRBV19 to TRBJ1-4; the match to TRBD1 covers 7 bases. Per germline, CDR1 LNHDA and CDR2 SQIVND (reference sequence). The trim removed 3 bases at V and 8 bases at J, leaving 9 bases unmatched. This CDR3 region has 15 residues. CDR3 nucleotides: TGTGCCAGTAGTATCTCCCCAACAGGGGCCGAAAAACTGTTTTTT. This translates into CASSISPTGAEKLFF. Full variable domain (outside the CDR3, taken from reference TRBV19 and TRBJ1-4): DGGITQSPKYLFRKEGQNVTLSCEQNLNHDAMYWYRQDPGQGLRLIYYSQIVNDFQKGDIAEGYSVSREKKESFPLTVTSAQKNPTAFYLCASSISPTGAEKLFFGSGTQLSVL.

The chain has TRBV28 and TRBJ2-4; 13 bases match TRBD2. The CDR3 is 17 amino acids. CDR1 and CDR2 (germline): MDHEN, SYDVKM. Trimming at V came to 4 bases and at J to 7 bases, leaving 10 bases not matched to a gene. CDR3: CASSSPRLAGGLNIQYF. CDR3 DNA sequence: TGTGCCAGCAGTTCTCCCCGACTAGCGGGAGGTCTGAACATTCAGTACTTC.